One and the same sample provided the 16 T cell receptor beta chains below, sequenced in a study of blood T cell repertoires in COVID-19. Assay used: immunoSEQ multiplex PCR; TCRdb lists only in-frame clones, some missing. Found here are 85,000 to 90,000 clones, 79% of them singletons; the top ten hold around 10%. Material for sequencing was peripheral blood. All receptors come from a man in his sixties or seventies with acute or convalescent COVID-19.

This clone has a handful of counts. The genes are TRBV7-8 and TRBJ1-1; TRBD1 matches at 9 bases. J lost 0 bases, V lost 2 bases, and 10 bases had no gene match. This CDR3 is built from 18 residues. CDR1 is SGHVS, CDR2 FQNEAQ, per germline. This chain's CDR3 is CASSLPQGQGRVNTEAFF. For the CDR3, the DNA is TGTGCCAGCAGCTTACCCCAGGGACAGGGAAGGGTGAACACTGAAGCTTTCTTT.

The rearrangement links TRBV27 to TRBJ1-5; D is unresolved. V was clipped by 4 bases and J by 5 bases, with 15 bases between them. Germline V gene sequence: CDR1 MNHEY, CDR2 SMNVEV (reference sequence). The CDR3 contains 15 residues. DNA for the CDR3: TGTGCCAGCAGTTCGTTGCGGGGTAGGGATCAGCCCCAGCATTTT. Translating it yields CASSSLRGRDQPQHF.

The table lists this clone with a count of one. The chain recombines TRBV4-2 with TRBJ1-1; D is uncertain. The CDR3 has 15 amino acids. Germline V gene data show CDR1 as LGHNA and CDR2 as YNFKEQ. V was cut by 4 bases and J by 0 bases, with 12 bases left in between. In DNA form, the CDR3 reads TGTGCCAGCAGCCGGGAGACGGCCATGAACACTGAAGCTTTCTTT. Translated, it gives CASSRETAMNTEAFF.

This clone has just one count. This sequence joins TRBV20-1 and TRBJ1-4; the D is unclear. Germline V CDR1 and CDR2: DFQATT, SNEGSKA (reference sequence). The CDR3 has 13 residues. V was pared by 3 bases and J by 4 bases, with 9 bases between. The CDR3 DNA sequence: TGCAGTGCTAGTGTGTCGTTTAATGAAAAACTGTTTTTT. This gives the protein CSASVSFNEKLFF.

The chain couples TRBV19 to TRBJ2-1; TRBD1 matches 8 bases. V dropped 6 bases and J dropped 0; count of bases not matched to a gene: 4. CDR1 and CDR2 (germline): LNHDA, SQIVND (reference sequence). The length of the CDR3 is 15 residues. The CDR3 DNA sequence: TGTGCCAGTAGCCCCGGACAGGGCTCCTACAATGAGCAGTTCTTC. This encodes CASSPGQGSYNEQFF.

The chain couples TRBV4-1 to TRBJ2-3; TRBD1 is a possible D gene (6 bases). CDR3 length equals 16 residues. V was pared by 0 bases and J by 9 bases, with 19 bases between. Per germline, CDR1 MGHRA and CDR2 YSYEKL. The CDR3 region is CASSQERDTKGWTQYF. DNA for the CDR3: TGCGCCAGCAGCCAAGAACGGGACACCAAGGGGTGGACGCAGTATTTT.

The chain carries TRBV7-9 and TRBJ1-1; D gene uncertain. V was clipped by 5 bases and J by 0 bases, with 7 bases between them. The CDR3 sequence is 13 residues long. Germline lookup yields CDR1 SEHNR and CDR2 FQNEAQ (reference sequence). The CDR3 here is CASSLRMNTEAFF. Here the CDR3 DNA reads TGTGCCAGCAGCCTGAGAATGAACACTGAAGCTTTCTTT.

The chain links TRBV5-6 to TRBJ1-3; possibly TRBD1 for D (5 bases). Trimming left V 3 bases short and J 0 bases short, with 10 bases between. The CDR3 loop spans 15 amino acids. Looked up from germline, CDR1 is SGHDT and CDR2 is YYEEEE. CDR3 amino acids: CASSWGLISGNTIYF. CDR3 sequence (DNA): TGTGCCAGCAGCTGGGGACTGATCTCTGGAAACACCATATATTTT. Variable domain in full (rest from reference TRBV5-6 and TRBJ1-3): DAGVTQSPTHLIKTRGQQVTLRCSPKSGHDTVSWYQQALGQGPQFIFQYYEEEERQRGNFPDRFSGHQFPNYSSELNVNALLLGDSALYLCASSWGLISGNTIYFGEGSWLTVV.

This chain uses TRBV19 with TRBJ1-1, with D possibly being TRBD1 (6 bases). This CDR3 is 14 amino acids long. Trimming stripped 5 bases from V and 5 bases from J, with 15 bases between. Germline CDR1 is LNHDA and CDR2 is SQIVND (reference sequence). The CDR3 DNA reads TGTGCCAGTAGTGCACAGGGAATCGGGACTGAAGCTTTCTTT. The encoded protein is CASSAQGIGTEAFF.

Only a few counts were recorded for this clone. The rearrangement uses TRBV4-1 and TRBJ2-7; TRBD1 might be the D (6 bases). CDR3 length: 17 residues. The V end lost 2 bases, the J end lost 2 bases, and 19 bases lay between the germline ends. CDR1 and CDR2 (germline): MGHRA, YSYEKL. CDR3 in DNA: TGCGCCAGCAGCCAATTTCAAGGGACAAAAAATACCTACGAGCAGTACTTC. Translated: CASSQFQGTKNTYEQYF.

The CDR3: CASSSQGSTDTQYF. For the CDR3, the DNA is TGTGCCAGCAGCTCACAGGGGTCCACAGATACGCAGTATTTT. The chain carries TRBV7-9 and TRBJ2-3; TRBD1 matches 7 bases. Per the germline V gene, CDR1 is SEHNR and CDR2 is FQNEAQ (reference sequence). This CDR3 spans 14 amino acids. With 4 bases clipped from V and 2 bases from J, the junction kept 3 bases outside the gene matches.

CDR3 sequence: CASSSQGREAFF. CDR3 in DNA: TGTGCCAGCAGCTCACAGGGTCGTGAAGCTTTCTTT. The chain is built from TRBV12-3 or TRBV12-4 and TRBJ1-1; tentative D call: TRBD1 (6 bases). V lost 6 bases and J 7 bases, leaving 12 bases between the germline ends. The CDR3 has 12 amino acids.

The CDR3 loop is CASSASGGKADTQYF. The CDR3, as DNA: TGTGCCAGCTCTGCGAGCGGGGGAAAGGCAGATACGCAGTATTTT. The chain combines TRBV18 with TRBJ2-3; TRBD2 matches at 8 bases. This CDR3 contains 15 residues. The germline V gene has CDR1 KGHSH and CDR2 LQKENI. J gave up 4 bases and V 6 bases, and 9 bases lay outside the gene matches.

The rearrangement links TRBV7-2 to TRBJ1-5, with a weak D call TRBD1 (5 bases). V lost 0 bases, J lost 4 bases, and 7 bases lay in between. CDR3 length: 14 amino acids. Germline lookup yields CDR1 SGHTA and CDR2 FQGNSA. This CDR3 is CASSLAQGNQPQHF. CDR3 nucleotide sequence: TGTGCCAGCAGCTTAGCGCAGGGTAATCAGCCCCAGCATTTT.

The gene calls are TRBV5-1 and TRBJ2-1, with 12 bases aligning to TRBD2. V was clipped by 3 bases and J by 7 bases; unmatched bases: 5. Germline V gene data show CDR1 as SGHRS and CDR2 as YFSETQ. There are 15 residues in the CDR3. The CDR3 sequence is CASSWTSGVANEQFF. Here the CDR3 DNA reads TGCGCCAGCAGCTGGACTAGCGGGGTCGCGAATGAGCAGTTCTTC.

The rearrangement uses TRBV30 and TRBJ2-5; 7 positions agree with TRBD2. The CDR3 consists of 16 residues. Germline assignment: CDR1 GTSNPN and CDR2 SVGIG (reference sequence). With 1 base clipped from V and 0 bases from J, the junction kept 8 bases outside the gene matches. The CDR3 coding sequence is TGTGCCTGGAGTGGGGGGAGCGGGGACCACCAAGAGACCCAGTACTTC. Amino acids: CAWSGGSGDHQETQYF.